Presented here are 9 T cell receptor beta chains from one specimen sequenced in a study of blood T cell repertoires in COVID-19. Using immunoSEQ multiplex PCR, the repertoire was profiled, and TCRdb retains in-frame clones only, with some absent. The top ten hold more than 1.5% of the sample, which has about 100,000 clones, approximately 70% seen once. Source material: peripheral blood. These receptor sequences come from a woman aged 40 to 50 with acute or convalescent COVID-19.

The J gene is TRBJ2-1, the V gene TRBV20-1; perhaps TRBD2 as D (5 bases). In germline, CDR1 is DFQATT, CDR2 SNEGSKA (reference sequence). V was cut by 7 bases and J by 8 bases, with 6 bases left in between. The CDR3 has 9 amino acids. The CDR3 DNA reads as TGCAGTGTTAGCGATGAGCAGTTCTTC. Protein sequence: CSVSDEQFF.

V gene TRBV9 combines with J gene TRBJ1-1; TRBD1 aligns across 7 bases. Trimming removed 3 bases from V and 0 bases from J; junction bases left unmatched: 8. This CDR3 is built from 16 residues. Germline V gene sequence: CDR1 SGDLS, CDR2 YYNGEE. Written as DNA, the CDR3 is TGTGCCAGCAGCGCCCTAGGGGGCGCGATGAACACTGAAGCTTTCTTT. Translating it yields CASSALGGAMNTEAFF.

In this sample, this clone turned up a few times. The chain has TRBV9 and TRBJ2-5; TRBD1 agrees at 7 bases. Germline CDR1 is SGDLS and CDR2 is YYNGEE. This CDR3 region has 14 residues. V was pared by 4 bases and J by 4 bases, with 7 bases of the junction left unmatched. As DNA, the CDR3 is TGTGCCAGCAGCATGGGACAGTCCCCAGAGACCCAGTACTTC. It is translated as CASSMGQSPETQYF.

This sequence joins TRBV5-1 and TRBJ1-1; D gene ambiguous. The CDR3 totals 14 residues. CDR1 and CDR2 from the germline V gene are SGHRS and YFSETQ. V was trimmed by 4 bases and J by 1 base, leaving 11 bases between them. For the CDR3, the DNA is TGCGCCAGCAGCGTGGGCGCGGGGAACACTGAAGCTTTCTTT. Encoded protein: CASSVGAGNTEAFF.

The gene calls are TRBV28 and TRBJ2-5; TRBD2 aligns across 7 bases. The CDR3 loop spans 17 amino acids. Germline-derived CDR1 and CDR2 are MDHEN and SYDVKM. J lost 2 bases, V lost 5 bases, and 14 bases had no gene match. The CDR3 nucleotides read TGTGCCAGCAGTCGCCCCGGGTTCGGGGGGTATCAAGAGACCCAGTACTTC. Protein product: CASSRPGFGGYQETQYF. The variable domain in full, completed from reference TRBV28 and TRBJ2-5, reads DVKVTQSSRYLVKRTGEKVFLECVQDMDHENMFWYRQDPGLGLRLIYFSYDVKMKEKGDIPEGYSVSREKKERFSLILESASTNQTSMYLCASSRPGFGGYQETQYFGPGTRLLVL.

This clone was counted between two and nine times. The chain combines TRBV14 with TRBJ1-6; maybe TRBD1 (6 bases). Germline V lookup: CDR1 SGHDN, CDR2 FVKESK. Trimming pared 5 bases from V and 6 bases from J, leaving 17 bases between. The CDR3 loop spans 16 amino acids. The CDR3 nucleotides read TGTGCCAGCAGCTCTAGGGACACCTCGACTAATTCACCCCTCCACTTT. Translated: CASSSRDTSTNSPLHF.

The sample holds a few counts of this clone. The J gene is TRBJ2-1, the V gene TRBV7-6, with a possible D match to TRBD1 (5 bases). CDR1 is SGHVS and CDR2 is FNYEAQ in the germline V gene. The CDR3 runs 17 residues. Trimming stripped 3 bases from V and 0 bases from J, with 15 bases between. The CDR3 nucleotides read TGTGCCAGCAGCTTGTGGCAGGGTCCCTCCTCCTACAATGAGCAGTTCTTC. This gives the protein CASSLWQGPSSYNEQFF.

The chain joins TRBV10-3 to TRBJ2-6; 7 nucleotides line up with TRBD1. The CDR3 extends over 16 amino acids. Losses at the gene ends were 6 bases for V and 2 bases for J; bases not matched to a gene: 7. The germline V gene has CDR1 ENHRY and CDR2 SYGVKD. CDR3 bases: TGTGCCATCAGCGATACTACAGGGGCTGGGGCCAACGTCCTGACTTTC. Its protein is CAISDTTGAGANVLTF.

This chain uses TRBV3-1 (or the pseudogene TRBV3-2) with TRBJ1-6, with D unresolved. The CDR3 is made up of 14 amino acids. In germline, CDR1 is LGHDT, CDR2 YNNKEL (reference sequence). Trimming left V 1 base short and J 8 bases short, with 9 bases between. The CDR3 loop reads CASSQVEIDSPLHF. CDR3 DNA sequence: TGTGCCAGCAGCCAAGTAGAGATTGATTCACCCCTCCACTTT.